This entry lists 20 T cell receptor beta chains sequenced from one sample in a study of beta chain features in type 1 diabetes. As every portion of the isolated RNA was reverse transcribed, the sequencing read expressed TCRB transcripts. This table comes from immunoSEQ multiplex PCR, and its TCRdb copy is limited to in-frame clones, with some not included. The sample has about 930,000 clones, about a sixth seen once; the top ten hold 0.02% to 0.03%. What was sequenced was naive CD4+ T cells from blood. These receptors all stem from a woman between 18 and 29 years old in good health.

The chain recombines TRBV7-8 with TRBJ2-1; TRBD2 aligns across 7 bases. The length of the CDR3 is 18 residues. Unmatched junction bases numbered 17, after V lost 5 bases and J lost 4 bases. Per the germline V gene, CDR1 is SGHVS and CDR2 is FQNEAQ. The DNA of the CDR3 is TGTGCCAGCAGCCCAAATAGGATACCGGGACTAAGATACAATGAGCAGTTCTTC. It is translated as CASSPNRIPGLRYNEQFF.

This clone was counted a single time. A read error may explain this, as a much larger clone is one base away. V gene TRBV6-5 combines with J gene TRBJ1-5; D is uncertain. CDR3 size: 13 residues. The germline CDR1 and CDR2 sequences are MNHEY and SVGAGI. The germline V and J ends were trimmed by 6 bases and 0 bases, with 6 bases remaining between them. DNA for the CDR3: TGTGCCAGCAGCCGGGATAGCAATCAGCCCCAGCATTTT. Residues: CASSRDSNQPQHF.

In this sample, this clone turned up a few times. CDR3 residues: CASSSMETQYF. CDR3 bases: TGTGCCAGCAGCTCTATGGAGACCCAGTACTTC. The chain employs TRBV7-6 and TRBJ2-5; D gene uncertain. V lost 4 bases and J 5 bases, leaving 5 bases between the germline ends. Germline CDR1 SGHVS, CDR2 FNYEAQ. The length of the CDR3 is 11 residues.

The V call is TRBV7-9, the J call TRBJ1-3, with D uncertain. Trimming stripped 3 bases from V and 0 bases from J, with 6 bases between. Germline V lookup: CDR1 SEHNR, CDR2 FQNEAQ (reference sequence). The CDR3 runs 14 residues. The CDR3: CASSFGISGNTIYF. CDR3 bases: TGTGCCAGCAGCTTCGGTATCTCTGGAAACACCATATATTTT.

This clone has a handful of counts. The V gene is TRBV7-2, the J gene TRBJ2-4, with D unresolved. The CDR3 contains 13 residues. CDR1 is SGHTA, CDR2 FQGNSA, per germline. Trimming pared 6 bases from V and 8 bases from J, leaving 14 bases between. The CDR3 DNA follows: TGTGCCAGCAGGAGAGTAATTAAGGACATTCAGTACTTC. Translating gives CASRRVIKDIQYF.

The V call is TRBV7-8, the J call TRBJ1-3; D call uncertain. V lost 4 bases and J 4 bases, leaving 20 bases between the germline ends. This CDR3 is built from 17 residues. Germline V gene lookup returns CDR1 SGHVS and CDR2 FQNEAQ. The CDR3 here is CASSSAGRVFGGNTIYF. The DNA for the CDR3 is TGTGCCAGCAGCTCCGCGGGAAGGGTATTTGGAGGAAACACCATATATTTT.

This chain connects TRBV9 to TRBJ1-3; no firm D call. Germline V gene lookup returns CDR1 SGDLS and CDR2 YYNGEE. V lost 3 bases and J 0 bases, leaving 7 bases between the germline ends. There are 14 residues in the CDR3. CDR3 in amino acids: CASSAVGSGNTIYF. CDR3 DNA: TGTGCCAGCAGCGCAGTGGGCTCTGGAAACACCATATATTTT.

The chain carries TRBV7-2 and TRBJ2-7, with D tentatively TRBD1 (8 bases). Trimming stripped 6 bases from V and 3 bases from J, with 15 bases between. Germline V gene data show CDR1 as SGHTA and CDR2 as FQGNSA. This CDR3 contains 14 residues. CDR3 amino acids: CASRGGTGLYEQYF. In DNA, the CDR3 is TGTGCCAGCAGGGGAGGGACAGGCCTCTACGAGCAGTACTTC.

There are a few counts of this clone. The CDR3 protein is CASSFSGLGYGYTF. The CDR3 region has the DNA TGTGCCAGCAGTTTCTCGGGTCTGGGTTATGGCTACACCTTC. This chain joins TRBV28 and TRBJ1-2, with D unclear. Germline CDR1 reads MDHEN; CDR2 reads SYDVKM. Deletions cut 3 bases from V and 5 bases from J, with 13 bases between. The CDR3 is made up of 14 amino acids.

This clone showed up just a few times. J is TRBJ1-3 and V is TRBV18, with a possible D match to TRBD1 (6 bases). Per germline, CDR1 KGHSH and CDR2 LQKENI. The CDR3 is made up of 15 amino acids. V gave up 6 bases and J gave up 0 bases, with 12 bases separating them. The CDR3 protein is CASSWTDLSGNTIYF. The CDR3 nucleotides are TGTGCCAGCTCGTGGACAGACCTCTCTGGAAACACCATATATTTT.

This clone was recorded a few times. The chain has TRBV15 and TRBJ2-5, with D possibly matching TRBD1 (6 bases). Per germline, CDR1 LNHNV and CDR2 YYDKDF (reference sequence). CDR3 length: 14 amino acids. Trimming cost V 5 bases and J 5 bases, with 15 bases left between them. CDR3 sequence reads: CATSGRGFQETQYF. The CDR3 DNA follows: TGTGCCACCAGCGGCAGGGGATTTCAGGAGACCCAGTACTTC.

This clone was observed a few times. This chain connects TRBV6-5 to TRBJ2-3; TRBD2 aligns across 7 bases. The length of the CDR3 is 15 residues. The trim removed 7 bases at V and 0 bases at J, leaving 7 bases unmatched. The germline CDR1 and CDR2 sequences are MNHEY and SVGAGI. CDR3 sequence: CASNGLGRSTDTQYF. CDR3 nucleotide sequence: TGTGCCAGCAACGGACTAGGCCGAAGCACAGATACGCAGTATTTT.

J is TRBJ2-7 and V is TRBV6-1, with 7 bases fitting TRBD1. This CDR3 has 14 residues. CDR1 and CDR2 from the germline V gene are MNHNS and SASEGT. Losses at the gene ends were 7 bases for V and 4 bases for J; bases not matched to a gene: 10. The CDR3 region has the DNA TGTGCCAGCACTCGGACAGGAGTATTTTACGAGCAGTACTTC. It is translated as CASTRTGVFYEQYF.

This clone was seen only a few times. This chain uses TRBV7-2 with TRBJ1-1; 8 nucleotides line up with TRBD1. The germline gives CDR1 SGHTA, CDR2 FQGNSA. Unmatched junction bases numbered 6, after V lost 5 bases and J lost 1 base. This CDR3 contains 15 residues. Here the CDR3 reads CASSHRGAGNTEAFF. The CDR3 bases are TGTGCCAGCAGCCACAGGGGGGCAGGGAACACTGAAGCTTTCTTT. Full variable domain (missing parts from reference TRBV7-2 and TRBJ1-1): GAGVSQSPSNKVTEKGKDVELRCDPISGHTALYWYRQSLGQGLEFLIYFQGNSAPDKSGLPSDRFSAERTGGSVSTLTIQRTQQEDSAVYLCASSHRGAGNTEAFFGQGTRLTVV.

This clone turned up a few times. The chain carries TRBV15 and TRBJ2-3; maybe TRBD1 (5 bases). The length of the CDR3 is 13 residues. CDR1 LNHNV and CDR2 YYDKDF come from the germline V gene (reference sequence). The V end was cut by 0 bases, the J end by 5 bases, with 6 bases between. Here the CDR3 reads CATSREQGDTQYF. The CDR3 DNA is TGTGCCACCAGCAGAGAGCAGGGAGATACGCAGTATTTT.

J is TRBJ2-3 and V is TRBV6-5; 9 bases are shared with TRBD2. V lost 5 bases to trimming and J lost 4 bases; unmatched junction nucleotides: 7. Germline loops: CDR1 MNHEY, CDR2 SVGAGI. The length of the CDR3 is 15 residues. The CDR3 bases are TGTGCCAGCAGTCTTAGCGGGGGTCTCTCAGATACGCAGTATTTT. It is translated as CASSLSGGLSDTQYF.

The chain employs TRBV2 and TRBJ2-1; 7 positions match TRBD1. Unmatched junction bases numbered 5, after V lost 4 bases and J lost 5 bases. Germline V CDR1 and CDR2: SNHLY, FYNNEI. CDR3 length: 14 residues. CDR3 residues: CASSADRMNNEQFF. The CDR3 nucleotides read TGTGCCAGCAGTGCGGACAGGATGAACAATGAGCAGTTCTTC.

This clone has a handful of counts. The CDR3 spells CASSAREAPGDTQYF. Written as DNA, the CDR3 is TGTGCCAGCAGCGCGCGGGAGGCCCCGGGAGATACGCAGTATTTT. The rearrangement links TRBV2 to TRBJ2-3, with 8 bases matching TRBD2. Losses at the gene ends were 6 bases for V and 5 bases for J; bases not matched to a gene: 10. The CDR3 is 15 residues long. Germline V lookup: CDR1 SNHLY, CDR2 FYNNEI.

V and J are TRBV27 and TRBJ2-5; maybe TRBD2 (6 bases). With 1 base removed from V and 1 base from J, the gap between germline ends came to 13 bases. There are 16 residues in the CDR3. Germline V gene data show CDR1 as MNHEY and CDR2 as SMNVEV (reference sequence). The CDR3 sequence is CASSLLFGGAQETQYF. The CDR3 nucleotides are TGTGCCAGCAGTTTATTGTTCGGGGGAGCCCAAGAGACCCAGTACTTC.

The chain combines TRBV7-2 with TRBJ2-2, with D unresolved. Trimming pared 5 bases from V and 1 base from J, leaving 5 bases between. Germline loops: CDR1 SGHTA, CDR2 FQGNSA. The CDR3 loop spans 13 amino acids. In DNA, the CDR3 is TGTGCCAGCAGCCAGGTGAACACCGGGGAGCTGTTTTTT. Its translation is CASSQVNTGELFF.